Below, 22 T cell receptor beta chains from the same sample are listed, as sequenced in a study of beta chain features in type 1 diabetes. Sequencing targeted expressed TCRB transcripts, as all isolated RNA had been reverse transcribed. Profiling relied on immunoSEQ multiplex PCR, and the TCRdb table lists in-frame clones only, not all of them. Of 640,000 or so clones in the sample, under 15% were seen once. Study-level results: For Type 1 diabetes patients, all four CD4+ subsets carried TCRB CDR3s that were moderately but significantly shorter.

Their antigen targets remain unknown. The sample comprised naive CD4+ T cells from blood. These receptors originate from a man aged 18 to 29 with type 1 diabetes.

Only a few counts were recorded for this clone. V gene TRBV28 combines with J gene TRBJ1-1; 7 bases match TRBD1. The germline V gene has CDR1 MDHEN and CDR2 SYDVKM. The CDR3 sequence is 15 residues long. Germline trimming cut 2 bases from V and 0 bases from J; bases unmatched to any gene: 3. The CDR3 sequence: CASSLHGTVNTEAFF. Here the CDR3 DNA reads TGTGCCAGCAGTTTACATGGGACAGTGAACACTGAAGCTTTCTTT.

This chain uses TRBV7-9 with TRBJ2-5; no definite D call. CDR3 length equals 13 residues. CDR1 is SEHNR, CDR2 FQNEAQ, per germline (reference sequence). Trimming stripped 3 bases from V and 5 bases from J, with 10 bases between. DNA of the CDR3: TGTGCCAGCAGCTTCCTAAATAGGGAGACCCAGTACTTC. Translation: CASSFLNRETQYF.

This sequence joins TRBV27 and TRBJ2-5; maybe TRBD1 (6 bases). The length of the CDR3 is 14 residues. Trimming left V 0 bases short and J 4 bases short, with 9 bases between. Germline V gene lookup returns CDR1 MNHEY and CDR2 SMNVEV (reference sequence). As DNA, the CDR3 is TGTGCCAGCAGTTTATCCGGGACACCAGAGACCCAGTACTTC. This gives the protein CASSLSGTPETQYF.

A few counts support this clone. The V call is TRBV4-2, the J call TRBJ2-1, with D hard to call. The V and J ends lost 0 bases and 9 bases respectively, with 9 bases between them. This CDR3 has 13 amino acids. Germline CDR1 is LGHNA and CDR2 is YNFKEQ. The CDR3 DNA reads as TGTGCCAGCAGCCAAGAAGAATGGATTGAGCAGTTCTTC. Its protein product is CASSQEEWIEQFF.

This clone was picked up one time. Mismatch with germline at one junction end may stem from a read error. The sample carries other DNA sequences with the same CDR3. In DNA, the CDR3 is TGTGCCAGCAGCGAATCTGCAGGAGAGATCTACAATGAGCAGTTCTTC. Residues: CASSESAGEIYNEQFF. This rearrangement joins TRBV25-1 to TRBJ2-1, with D unclear. The CDR3 loop spans 16 amino acids. Germline values: CDR1 MGHDK, CDR2 SYGVNS.

A word on this clone: Other DNA sequences in the sample encode the same CDR3. The CDR3 nucleotides are TGTGCCTGGAGTACAGGGGGCGATCAGCCCCAGCATTTT. Translation: CAWSTGGDQPQHF. The chain carries TRBV30 and TRBJ1-5; 9 nucleotides match TRBD1. The germline V gene encodes CDR1 GTSNPN and CDR2 SVGIG (reference sequence). Trimming removed 2 bases from V and 5 bases from J; junction bases left unmatched: 1. The CDR3 runs to 13 residues.

This clone occurred a few times. The chain links TRBV5-1 to TRBJ2-3; D is unresolved. CDR3 length equals 14 residues. V was shortened by 1 base and J by 3 bases, with 9 bases between the two germline ends. CDR1 and CDR2 from the germline V gene are SGHRS and YFSETQ. The CDR3 protein is CASSLNLPTDTQYF. CDR3 coding DNA: TGCGCCAGCAGCTTGAACCTGCCAACAGATACGCAGTATTTT.

This chain links TRBV25-1 with TRBJ2-3; D is ambiguous. The V gene's germline CDR1 is MGHDK and CDR2 SYGVNS. Trimming removed 5 bases at V and 1 base at J, with 10 bases between. The CDR3 runs 14 residues. This chain's CDR3 is CASSPRSGTDTQYF. The CDR3, as DNA: TGTGCCAGCAGTCCCCGGTCGGGCACAGATACGCAGTATTTT.

The chain recombines TRBV18 with TRBJ2-7; D is undetermined. In germline, CDR1 is KGHSH, CDR2 LQKENI. Trimming shortened V by 3 bases and J by 0 bases, and 12 bases separated the two germline ends. The CDR3 contains 15 residues. The CDR3 is CASSPVRSSSYEQYF. Here the CDR3 DNA reads TGTGCCAGCTCACCGGTAAGGAGTAGCTCCTACGAGCAGTACTTC.

The sample holds a few counts of this clone. The chain recombines TRBV19 with TRBJ1-1; D gene unclear. Germline CDR1 and CDR2: LNHDA and SQIVND (reference sequence). The ends were cut back, 5 bases at V and 4 bases at J, with 14 bases in the middle. This CDR3 comprises 14 residues. The DNA for the CDR3 is TGTGCCAGTAGTCCCCGGGAGCGCAGCACTGAAGCTTTCTTT. It translates to CASSPRERSTEAFF.

The chain employs TRBV7-3 and TRBJ2-6; 9 bases map to TRBD1. Germline CDR1 SGHTA, CDR2 FQGTGA. The CDR3 runs to 19 residues. The J segment lost 3 bases and the V segment lost 4 bases, leaving 13 bases of the junction unmatched. DNA of the CDR3: TGTGCCAGCAGCTCGGAACTGGACAGGGGCCTTAATGGGGCCAACGTCCTGACTTTC. Translated: CASSSELDRGLNGANVLTF.

J is TRBJ1-1 and V is TRBV2; 7 nucleotides align to TRBD1. The CDR3 totals 14 residues. With V trimmed by 6 bases and J by 1 base, 5 bases remained unmatched. Germline V CDR1 and CDR2: SNHLY, FYNNEI. CDR3 sequence reads: CASRGQARNTEAFF. The DNA of the CDR3 is TGTGCCAGCAGAGGACAGGCTCGGAACACTGAAGCTTTCTTT.

This clone was seen a few times. The chain links TRBV19 to TRBJ2-1; possibly TRBD1 for D (6 bases). In germline, CDR1 is LNHDA, CDR2 SQIVND (reference sequence). V was cut by 5 bases and J by 12 bases, with 20 bases left in between. This CDR3 spans 14 amino acids. In DNA, the CDR3 is TGTGCCAGTAGTCCCCATGAGCCGGGACACGGGCAGTTCTTC. Residues: CASSPHEPGHGQFF.

This clone was detected only a few times. The chain has TRBV10-2 and TRBJ2-3, with D perhaps TRBD1 or TRBD2 (6 bases each). V gave up 5 bases and J gave up 2 bases, with 11 bases separating them. CDR1 WSHSY and CDR2 SAAADI come from the germline V gene. The CDR3 is 14 amino acids. CDR3 DNA: TGCGCCAGCAGTAGGCCGGGGGCCACAGATACGCAGTATTTT. This encodes CASSRPGATDTQYF.

This chain joins TRBV7-9 and TRBJ1-2; D is uncertain. This CDR3 is built from 16 residues. V was pared by 5 bases and J by 1 base, with 17 bases between. CDR1 is SEHNR, CDR2 FQNEAQ, per germline (reference sequence). This CDR3 is CASSPRLGLLNYGYTF. Written as DNA, the CDR3 is TGTGCCAGCAGCCCCCGACTCGGCCTGCTTAACTATGGCTACACCTTC.

This clone was observed a few times. The chain employs TRBV5-1 and TRBJ2-7; D is unresolved. Trimming stripped 0 bases from V and 2 bases from J, with 9 bases between. Germline CDR1 and CDR2: SGHRS and YFSETQ. The length of the CDR3 is 14 residues. CDR3: CASSLEGFTYEQYF. The CDR3 bases are TGCGCCAGCAGCTTGGAGGGATTTACCTACGAGCAGTACTTC.

This clone was seen a few times. The CDR3 DNA sequence: TGCGCCAGCAGCCAACCGGGACTCTACAATGAGCAGTTCTTC. Translation gives CASSQPGLYNEQFF. The chain joins TRBV4-1 to TRBJ2-1, with a tentative D call TRBD2 (6 bases). This CDR3 region has 14 residues. Trimming left V 2 bases short and J 3 bases short, with 8 bases between. Germline V CDR1 and CDR2: MGHRA, YSYEKL.

This clone has only a few counts. In the same sample, other DNA sequences code for this CDR3. The V call is TRBV29-1, the J call TRBJ2-1; 9 positions match TRBD1. The length of the CDR3 is 13 residues. Germline V lookup: CDR1 SQVTM, CDR2 ANQGSEA. V dropped 4 bases and J dropped 4; count of bases not matched to a gene: 2. In DNA, the CDR3 is TGCAGCGTTGGGACAGGGGTGTACAATGAGCAGTTCTTC. It encodes CSVGTGVYNEQFF.

The chain employs TRBV28 and TRBJ2-3; D gene ambiguous. CDR1 is MDHEN and CDR2 is SYDVKM in the germline V gene. This CDR3 has 14 residues. V dropped 7 bases and J dropped 0 bases, with 11 bases sitting between them. CDR3 DNA sequence: TGTGCCAGCACCACCCCCGGCAGCACAGATACGCAGTATTTT. Translated: CASTTPGSTDTQYF.

The table lists this clone with a few counts. The V call is TRBV9, the J call TRBJ2-7; 7 nucleotides match TRBD1. There are 14 residues in the CDR3. V gave up 4 bases and J gave up 1 base; unmatched junction bases: 5. Germline loops: CDR1 SGDLS, CDR2 YYNGEE. The CDR3 sequence is CASSPQTGSYEQYF. The CDR3 bases are TGTGCCAGCAGCCCCCAGACAGGGTCCTACGAGCAGTACTTC.

The chain uses TRBV6-1 and TRBJ1-5, with D uncertain. V lost 0 bases to trimming and J lost 6 bases, with 15 bases between them. This CDR3 has 16 amino acids. Germline CDR1 and CDR2: MNHNS and SASEGT. The CDR3 sequence: CASSEALQLSGQPQHF. CDR3 DNA sequence: TGTGCCAGCAGTGAAGCGCTTCAACTATCGGGTCAGCCCCAGCATTTT.

The V gene is TRBV6-1, the J gene TRBJ2-7; tentatively, D is TRBD2 (6 bases). V gave up 1 base and J gave up 1 base, with 20 bases separating them. Germline lookup yields CDR1 MNHNS and CDR2 SASEGT. This CDR3 contains 18 residues. CDR3 nucleotides: TGTGCCAGCAGTGAAGAAGTACCAAGACTAGGGTCATCCTACGAGCAGTACTTC. Residues: CASSEEVPRLGSSYEQYF.